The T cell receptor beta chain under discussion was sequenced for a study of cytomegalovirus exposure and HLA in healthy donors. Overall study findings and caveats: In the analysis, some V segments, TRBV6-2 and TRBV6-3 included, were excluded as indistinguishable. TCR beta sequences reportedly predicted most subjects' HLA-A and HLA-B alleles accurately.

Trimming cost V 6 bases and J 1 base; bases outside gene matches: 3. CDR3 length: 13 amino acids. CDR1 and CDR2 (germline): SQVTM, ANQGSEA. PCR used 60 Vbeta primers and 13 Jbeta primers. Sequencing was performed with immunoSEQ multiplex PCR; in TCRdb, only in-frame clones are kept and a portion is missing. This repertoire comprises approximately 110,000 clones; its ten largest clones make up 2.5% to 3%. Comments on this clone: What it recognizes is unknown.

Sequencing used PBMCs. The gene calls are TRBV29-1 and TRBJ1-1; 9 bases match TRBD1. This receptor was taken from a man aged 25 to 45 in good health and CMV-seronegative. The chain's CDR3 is CSVQTGGNTEAFF. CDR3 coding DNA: TGCAGCGTACAGACAGGGGGGAACACTGAAGCTTTCTTT.